The clone carrying this T cell receptor beta chain came up once. The V and J ends lost 3 bases and 9 bases, in that order; junction bases with no gene match: 8. Germline V CDR1 and CDR2: SGHVS, FNYEAQ. This CDR3 region has 15 residues. This sample was taken from a study of immune cell composition in non-small cell lung cancer. Some clones are missing from TCRdb's copy, which holds only in-frame ones; the method was immunoSEQ multiplex PCR. This sample has 1,500 to 2,000 clones, with roughly 80% found just once. The clonotype was recovered from a human donor with non-small cell lung cancer. The sample comprised lung tumor tissue. The genes are TRBV7-6 and TRBJ2-5, with 12 bases lining up with TRBD2. The CDR3 sequence: CASSFSGTSGSAQYF. DNA for the CDR3: TGTGCCAGCAGCTTTTCCGGGACTAGCGGGTCTGCCCAGTACTTC.